The next 26 T cell receptor beta chains were all read from a single sample in a study of blood T cells in healthy people across ages. The use of a sample-barcoded 5' primer and a J-beta primer mix characterized a second PCR of about 7 to 12 cycles. From the 5' RACE reads, TCRdb called clonotypes with MiXCR, one entry per CDR3 protein. The table has hundreds of thousands of distinct CDR3 sequences, 49% seen once. The source material was blood. These receptors came from an older woman in good health.

This chain joins TRBV10-3 and TRBJ2-7; 12 bases are shared with TRBD1. The CDR3 extends over 14 amino acids. V was clipped by 6 bases and J by 6 bases; unmatched bases: 6. Germline loops: CDR1 ENHRY, CDR2 SYGVKD. As DNA, the CDR3 is TGTGCCATCAGAGAGGGACAGGGGGCATCCGAGCAGTACTTC. Residues: CAIREGQGASEQYF.

This clonotype has a count of ten or more. This chain joins TRBV20-1 and TRBJ2-7, with 8 bases identical to TRBD1. Trimming took 6 bases from V and 3 from J; bases not matched to a gene: 10. This CDR3 spans 14 amino acids. In germline, CDR1 is DFQATT, CDR2 SNEGSKA (reference sequence). In DNA, the CDR3 is TGCAGTGCCCGACCCCGGACAGGGCGCTACGAGCAGTACTTC. This codes for CSARPRTGRYEQYF.

The chain recombines TRBV5-1 with TRBJ2-7, with TRBD2 identical over 11 bases. The V and J ends lost 1 base and 1 base, in that order; junction bases with no gene match: 4. CDR1 is SGHRS, CDR2 YFSETQ, per germline. This CDR3 spans 16 amino acids. The CDR3 DNA follows: TGCGCCAGCAGCTTGCTTACTAGCGGGAGTTCCTACGAGCAGTACTTC. Its translation is CASSLLTSGSSYEQYF.

This clonotype was picked up a small number of times. This sequence joins TRBV29-1 and TRBJ2-7; maybe TRBD1 (5 bases). Deletions cut 6 bases from V and 5 bases from J, with 11 bases between. The CDR3 runs 11 residues. Germline values: CDR1 SQVTM, CDR2 ANQGSEA. The CDR3 DNA is TGCAGCGTGGAATCAGGGAACGAGCAGTACTTC. The encoded protein is CSVESGNEQYF.

Only a few counts were recorded for this clonotype. The chain employs TRBV7-8 and TRBJ1-6; TRBD1 matches at 7 bases. This CDR3 spans 15 amino acids. With 7 bases clipped from V and 10 bases from J, the junction kept 13 bases outside the gene matches. From germline, CDR1 is SGHVS and CDR2 FQNEAQ. The CDR3 protein is CASTLTRQGWSPLHF. Written as DNA, the CDR3 is TGTGCCAGCACCCTAACCCGACAGGGTTGGTCACCCCTCCACTTT.

The chain couples TRBV5-1 to TRBJ2-5, with 8 bases lining up with TRBD2. The CDR3 sequence is 15 residues long. Germline V gene sequence: CDR1 SGHRS, CDR2 YFSETQ. V lost 3 bases, J lost 4 bases, and 8 bases stayed unmatched. For the CDR3, the DNA is TGCGCCAGCAGCTCCGGACTAGCCCGAGTAGAGACCCAGTACTTC. Residues: CASSSGLARVETQYF.

This clonotype came up many times. The rearrangement joins TRBV18 to TRBJ1-1; a possible D gene is TRBD1 (6 bases). The CDR3 consists of 14 residues. The V end was cut by 3 bases, the J end by 0 bases, with 8 bases between. CDR1 and CDR2 from the germline V gene are KGHSH and LQKENI. CDR3 in DNA: TGTGCCAGCTCACCCGGACAGATGAACACTGAAGCTTTCTTT. It translates to CASSPGQMNTEAFF.

This clonotype was detected a few times. The gene calls are TRBV7-9 and TRBJ2-7; D is possibly TRBD1 or TRBD2 (5 bases each). Deletions cut 3 bases from V and 0 bases from J, with 15 bases between. The CDR3 length is 16 residues. Germline V CDR1 and CDR2: SEHNR, FQNEAQ (reference sequence). The CDR3 region has the DNA TGTGCCAGCAGCTTGGACGGGGCCGCCATCTCCTACGAGCAGTACTTC. Protein product: CASSLDGAAISYEQYF.

V is TRBV21-1 and J is TRBJ2-7; no DNA check was done on the table's D call, TRBD2. TRBV21-1 is a documented pseudogene. The CDR3 sequence is 15 residues long. CDR3 DNA: TGTGCCAGCAGCACTGGGACTAGCGGGACCTACGAGCAGTACTTC. This translates into CASSTGTSGTYEQYF.

The chain uses TRBV6-5 and TRBJ2-5; a possible D gene is TRBD1 (6 bases). The germline gives CDR1 MNHEY, CDR2 SVGAGI. The CDR3 consists of 15 residues. Trimming left V 2 bases short and J 5 bases short, with 15 bases between. The CDR3 coding sequence is TGTGCCAGCAGTTACGGGGCGCCAAGGGGGGAGACCCAGTACTTC. Translation: CASSYGAPRGETQYF.

This clonotype is a singleton in its sample. The chain carries TRBV24-1 and TRBJ2-5; D remains ambiguous. The ends were cut back, 4 bases at V and 1 base at J, with 15 bases in the middle. The CDR3 contains 16 residues. Germline CDR1 KGHDR, CDR2 SFDVKD. The CDR3 nucleotides are TGTGCCACCAGTGACAACGGCAGGAACCTCCAAGAGACCCAGTACTTC. This sequence encodes CATSDNGRNLQETQYF.

V usage is TRBV6-1 and J usage is TRBJ2-5, with D possibly being TRBD1 (6 bases). This CDR3 has 14 amino acids. Germline lookup yields CDR1 MNHNS and CDR2 SASEGT. The V and J ends lost 4 bases and 2 bases respectively, with 11 bases between them. The DNA for the CDR3 is TGTGCCAGCAGTGTGACAGGCACTCAAGAGACCCAGTACTTC. This codes for CASSVTGTQETQYF.

This clonotype was detected only once. The junction shows a germline mismatch at one end, possibly a read error. This chain joins TRBV9 and TRBJ2-3; TRBD1 is a possible D gene (6 bases). From germline, CDR1 is SGDLS and CDR2 YYNGEE. The CDR3 spans 15 residues. The chain's CDR3 is CASGVTTGPRDTQYF. The CDR3 nucleotides read TGTGCCAGCGGCGTAACTACAGGGCCCCGGGATACGCAGTATTTT. Variable domain in full (rest from reference TRBV9 and TRBJ2-3): DSGVTQTPKHLITATGQRVTLRCSPRSGDLSVYWYQQSLDQGLQFLIQYYNGEERAKGNILERFSAQQFPDLHSELNLSSLELGDSALYFCASGVTTGPRDTQYFGPGTRLTVL.

The chain carries TRBV4-3 and TRBJ2-6; D ambiguous. The germline V and J ends were trimmed by 0 bases and 0 bases, with 6 bases remaining between them. CDR1 is LGHNA and CDR2 is YSLEER in the germline V gene. CDR3 length: 16 amino acids. In DNA form, the CDR3 reads TGCGCCAGCAGCCAAGATTTGGACTCTGGGGCCAACGTCCTGACTTTC. Its translation: CASSQDLDSGANVLTF.

The chain has TRBV29-1 and TRBJ2-7; TRBD1 aligns across 7 bases. Germline V gives CDR1 SQVTM, CDR2 ANQGSEA. The V gene end was trimmed by 0 bases and the J gene end by 2 bases; junction bases not matched to a gene: 4. The length of the CDR3 is 14 residues. CDR3 sequence (DNA): TGCAGCGTTGAAGACGACAGGGAAGCCTACGAGCAGTACTTC. This codes for CSVEDDREAYEQYF.

This chain links TRBV7-8 with TRBJ1-6; no reliable D call. This CDR3 spans 16 amino acids. V dropped 5 bases and J dropped 0 bases, with 11 bases sitting between them. CDR1 and CDR2 (germline): SGHVS, FQNEAQ. The CDR3 region has the DNA TGTGCCAGCAGCAAGTGGGGAAGCTCCTATAATTCACCCCTCCACTTT. Its protein is CASSKWGSSYNSPLHF.

The rearrangement links TRBV19 to TRBJ2-5, with D perhaps given as TRBD1 or TRBD2 (5 bases each). V lost 7 bases to trimming and J lost 9 bases, with 24 bases between them. This CDR3 is 15 amino acids long. The germline CDR1 and CDR2 sequences are LNHDA and SQIVND (reference sequence). The CDR3 spells CASTGTGALSEAQYF. In DNA, the CDR3 is TGTGCCAGTACCGGAACCGGGGCACTAAGCGAGGCCCAGTACTTC.

This clonotype was recorded a few times. J is TRBJ2-7 and V is TRBV7-8; D ambiguous. The J call may be in error: the DNA end matches TRBJ2-5 better. The CDR3 has 13 amino acids. CDR1 is SGHVS and CDR2 is FQNEAQ in the germline V gene. This CDR3 is CASSLVLTQTQYF. CDR3 nucleotides: TGTGCCAGCAGCTTAGTCCTCACTCAGACCCAGTACTTC.

The sample holds a few counts of this clonotype. The chain's CDR3 is CASSLGSGAGEQYF. As DNA, the CDR3 is TGTGCCAGCAGCTTAGGCAGTGGGGCGGGCGAGCAGTACTTC. This chain links TRBV7-2 with TRBJ2-5, with D perhaps matching TRBD1 or TRBD2 (5 bases each). TRBJ2-7 matches the DNA end more closely, so the J call is doubtful. Germline assignment: CDR1 SGHTA and CDR2 FQGNSA. There are 14 residues in the CDR3.

V is TRBV3-1 and J is TRBJ2-1; 11 bases map to TRBD2. Germline CDR1 is LGHDT and CDR2 is YNNKEL (reference sequence). J gave up 9 bases and V 0 bases, and 7 bases lay outside the gene matches. CDR3 size: 16 residues. This chain's CDR3 is CASSQDSGRAGGEQFF. The CDR3 DNA sequence: TGTGCCAGCAGCCAAGATAGCGGGAGGGCCGGTGGTGAGCAGTTCTTC.

The chain uses TRBV4-2 and TRBJ2-1; maybe TRBD2 (6 bases). CDR1 is LGHNA and CDR2 is YNFKEQ in the germline V gene. There are 15 residues in the CDR3. V was pared by 8 bases and J by 9 bases, with 23 bases between. In DNA, the CDR3 is TGTGCCAGCGGCCCAACCCGCGGAGGGCCGGTTGAGCAGTTCTTC. Residues: CASGPTRGGPVEQFF.

This rearrangement joins TRBV4-2 to TRBJ2-7; 11 nucleotides line up with TRBD2. The germline V gene encodes CDR1 LGHNA and CDR2 YNFKEQ. CDR3 length equals 16 residues. V trimming: 4 bases; J trimming: 4 bases; junction bases outside the gene matches: 9. CDR3 bases: TGTGCCAGCAGCCGAGAACTAGCGGGAGCCGTGTACGAGCAGTACTTC. Its protein product is CASSRELAGAVYEQYF.

The V and J genes are TRBV20-1 and TRBJ1-2; TRBD1 is a possible D gene (6 bases). V shed 3 bases and J shed 7 bases, with 12 bases lying between them. Germline V CDR1 and CDR2: DFQATT, SNEGSKA (reference sequence). The CDR3 sequence is 12 residues long. CDR3 amino acids: CSARTGAGGYTF. CDR3 sequence (DNA): TGCAGTGCTAGGACGGGGGCAGGTGGCTACACCTTC.

The chain combines TRBV15 with TRBJ2-7; 8 bases agree with TRBD1. Germline trimming cut 3 bases from V and 2 bases from J; bases unmatched to any gene: 6. This CDR3 comprises 15 residues. Germline CDR1 reads LNHNV; CDR2 reads YYDKDF (reference sequence). The CDR3 spells CATSSKQGGPYEQYF. CDR3 DNA sequence: TGTGCCACCAGCAGCAAACAGGGGGGCCCCTACGAGCAGTACTTC.

The gene calls are TRBV14 and TRBJ2-7, with 12 bases aligning to TRBD2. Trimming took 2 bases from V and 3 from J; bases not matched to a gene: 14. Germline CDR1 reads SGHDN; CDR2 reads FVKESK. The CDR3 length is 19 residues. The CDR3 coding sequence is TGTGCCAGCAGCCAACGGACTAGCGGGATCTTGAGATATCACTACGAGCAGTACTTC. The encoded protein is CASSQRTSGILRYHYEQYF.

The count of this clonotype is one. CDR3 loop: CASSQNSWYTDTQYF. As DNA, the CDR3 is TGTGCCAGCAGCCAAAATTCATGGTACACAGATACGCAGTATTTT. The gene calls are TRBV14 and TRBJ2-3; D ambiguous. V dropped 2 bases and J dropped 2 bases, with 11 bases sitting between them. CDR3 length: 15 amino acids. CDR1 is SGHDN and CDR2 is FVKESK in the germline V gene.